The present T cell receptor beta chain was sequenced within a study of OX40 agonist ivuxolimab in advanced cancers. At the level of the study: An anti-OX40 (CD134) antibody with agonistic activity, ivuxolimab, was administered to patients.

Findings and caveats of the study: On average, a greater number of expanded clones characterised CD8+ T cells relative to CD4+. Part of the nonresponder group also had normalized T-cell clonal expansion that was low. Both CD4+ and CD8+ T cell populations in blood had undergone clonal expansion by week 6 at 0.1 to 3.0 mg/kg.

The method was immunoSEQ multiplex PCR; TCRdb's version includes in-frame clones alone and lacks a portion of them. The sample lists 130,000 or so clones, just under 95% seen once, with 0.15% to 0.17% in the top ten. Trimming pared 2 bases from V and 2 bases from J, leaving 10 bases between. The CDR3 runs to 14 residues. CDR1 is MNHNS and CDR2 is SASEGT in the germline V gene. About this clone: Its matching antigen is unknown.

The receptor comes from an adult with an advanced solid tumor such as melanoma, head and neck, liver or kidney cancer. The chain couples TRBV6-1 to TRBJ2-7; D is undetermined. Sequenced here: CD4+ or CD8+ T cells sorted from blood, sampled in a trial of the OX40 agonist ivuxolimab. The CDR3 loop is CASSEMIGTYEQYF. The CDR3 DNA reads as TGTGCCAGCAGTGAAATGATTGGAACCTACGAGCAGTACTTC.